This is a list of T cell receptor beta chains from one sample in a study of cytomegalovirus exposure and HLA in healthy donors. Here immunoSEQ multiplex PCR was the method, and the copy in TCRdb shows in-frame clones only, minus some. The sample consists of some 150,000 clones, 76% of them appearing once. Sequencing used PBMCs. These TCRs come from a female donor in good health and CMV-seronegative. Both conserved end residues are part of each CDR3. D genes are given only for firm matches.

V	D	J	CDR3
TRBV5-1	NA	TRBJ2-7	CASSLALGSPATYEQYF
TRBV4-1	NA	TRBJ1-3	CASSQETYSGNTIYF
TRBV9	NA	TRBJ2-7	CASSPGVTAGREQYF
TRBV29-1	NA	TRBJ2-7	CSVGLHGSYEQYF
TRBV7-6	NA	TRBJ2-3	CASSLVGVTDTQYF
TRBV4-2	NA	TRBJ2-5	CASSQEWRSSGPLDTQYF
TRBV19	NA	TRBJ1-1	CASSSDRQATNTEAFF
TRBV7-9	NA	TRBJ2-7	CASSITGYEQYF
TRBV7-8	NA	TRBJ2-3	CASSLRSGMAGKRTDTQYF
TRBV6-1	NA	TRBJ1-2	CASSTGLLYGYTF
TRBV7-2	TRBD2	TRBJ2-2	CASSLASGGSTGELFF
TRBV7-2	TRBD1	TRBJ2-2	CASSETGVNTGELFF
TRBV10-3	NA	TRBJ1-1	CAISESNTATEAFF
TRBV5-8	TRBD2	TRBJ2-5	CASSRTSGRETQYF
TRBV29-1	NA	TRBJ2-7	CSVLLYEQYF
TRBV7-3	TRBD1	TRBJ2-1	CASSTGTGNEQFF
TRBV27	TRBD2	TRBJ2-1	CATNSGSRYNEQFF
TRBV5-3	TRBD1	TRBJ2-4	CARSFRGPEAKNIQYF
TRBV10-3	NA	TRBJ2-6	CAIASALLGANGLTF
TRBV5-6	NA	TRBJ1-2	CASSFSAGYTF
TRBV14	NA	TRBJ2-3	CASSQYSTDTQYF
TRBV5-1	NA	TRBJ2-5	CASSLGAAYQETQYF
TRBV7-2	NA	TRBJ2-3	CASSPGGPVTDTQYF
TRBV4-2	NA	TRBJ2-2	CASSQEVGVAGELFF
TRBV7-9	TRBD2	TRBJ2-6	CASSLFRASGRPGANVLTF
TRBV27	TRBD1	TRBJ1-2	CASSLSRGQGDGYTF
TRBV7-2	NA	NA	CASSLGQVYSYEQYF
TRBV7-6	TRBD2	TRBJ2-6	CASSLAPGGGSSGANVLTF
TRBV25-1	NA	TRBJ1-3	CASHSTGNTIYF
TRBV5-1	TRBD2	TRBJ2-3	CASSSPLPGRSMTSTDTQYF
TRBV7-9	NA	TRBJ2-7	CASSLGAVRGYEQYF
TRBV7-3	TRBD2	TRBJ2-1	CASSLGLAGSSEQFF
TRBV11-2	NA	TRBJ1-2	CASSLAGLLYDYTF
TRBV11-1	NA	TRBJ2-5	CASGDPRATREQYF
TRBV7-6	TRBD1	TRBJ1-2	CASSMGQGLSGYTF
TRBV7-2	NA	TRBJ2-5	CASSLMLAQETQYF
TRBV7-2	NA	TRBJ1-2	CASSEAPGKDYGYTF
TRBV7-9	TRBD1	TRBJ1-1	CASSRDRGRGTEAFF
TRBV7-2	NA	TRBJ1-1	CASSLGGTANTEAFF
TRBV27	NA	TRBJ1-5	CASSASGGNSNQPQHF
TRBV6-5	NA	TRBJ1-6	CASSRGGLHNSPLHF
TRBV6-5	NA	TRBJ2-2	CASSLQGWVGTGELFF
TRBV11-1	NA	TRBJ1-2	CASSGAGANYGYTF
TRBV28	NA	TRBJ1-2	CASSRGGMGGYTF
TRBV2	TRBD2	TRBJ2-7	CASKVAGGPQYF
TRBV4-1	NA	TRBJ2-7	CASSQTTGLLTYEQYF
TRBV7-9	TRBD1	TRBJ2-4	CASSIQTGRLAKNSQYF
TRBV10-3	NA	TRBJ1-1	CAIRGQSESSSAFF
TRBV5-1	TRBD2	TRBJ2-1	CASSLGGGASSYNEQFF
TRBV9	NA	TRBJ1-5	CASSVTGWSNQPQHF
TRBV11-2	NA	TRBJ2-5	CASSLDQLSGETQYF
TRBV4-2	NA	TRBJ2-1	CASSQDRTEQFF
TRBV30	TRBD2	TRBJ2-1	CARSGGGAGEQFF
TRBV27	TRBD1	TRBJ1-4	CASRNRGLVAGTNEKLFF
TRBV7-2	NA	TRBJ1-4	CASSLNRGQNEKLFF
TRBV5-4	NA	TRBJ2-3	CASSLAARGTPDTQYF
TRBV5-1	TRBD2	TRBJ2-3	CASKISGGDTDTQYF
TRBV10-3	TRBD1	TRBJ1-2	CAISAGQGLGGYTF
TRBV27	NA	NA	CASSFGRRYEQYF
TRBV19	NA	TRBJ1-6	CASSPPSTGTSPSPLHF